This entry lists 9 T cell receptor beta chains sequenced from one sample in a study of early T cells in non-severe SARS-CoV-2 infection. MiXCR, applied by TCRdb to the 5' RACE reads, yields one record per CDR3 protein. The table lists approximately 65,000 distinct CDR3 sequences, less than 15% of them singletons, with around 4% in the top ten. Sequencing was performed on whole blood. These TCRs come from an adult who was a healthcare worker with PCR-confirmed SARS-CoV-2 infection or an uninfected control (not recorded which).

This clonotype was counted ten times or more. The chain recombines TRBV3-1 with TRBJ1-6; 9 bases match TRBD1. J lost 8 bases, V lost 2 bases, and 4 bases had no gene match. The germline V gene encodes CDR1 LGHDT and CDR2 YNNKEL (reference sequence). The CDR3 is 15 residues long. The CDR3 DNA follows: TGTGCCAGCAGCCAAACAGGGGGCGCGGATTCACCCCTCCACTTT. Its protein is CASSQTGGADSPLHF.

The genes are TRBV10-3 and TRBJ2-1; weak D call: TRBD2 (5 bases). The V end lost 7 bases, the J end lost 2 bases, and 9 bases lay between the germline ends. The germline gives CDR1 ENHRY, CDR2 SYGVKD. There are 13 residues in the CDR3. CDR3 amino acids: CAIKSGTYNEQFF. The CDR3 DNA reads TGTGCCATCAAGTCCGGGACCTACAATGAGCAGTTCTTC.

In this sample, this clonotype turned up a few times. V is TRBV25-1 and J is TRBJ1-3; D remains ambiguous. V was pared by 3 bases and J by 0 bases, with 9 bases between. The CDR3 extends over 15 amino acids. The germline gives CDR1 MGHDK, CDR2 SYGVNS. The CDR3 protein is CASSDRFLSGNTIYF. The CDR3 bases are TGTGCCAGCAGTGACAGGTTCCTCTCTGGAAACACCATATATTTT.

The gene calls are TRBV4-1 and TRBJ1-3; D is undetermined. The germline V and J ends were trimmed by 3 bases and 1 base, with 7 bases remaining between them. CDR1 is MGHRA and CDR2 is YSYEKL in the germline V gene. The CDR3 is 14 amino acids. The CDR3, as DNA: TGCGCCAGCAGCCACCGGACGTCTGGAAACACCATATATTTT. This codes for CASSHRTSGNTIYF.

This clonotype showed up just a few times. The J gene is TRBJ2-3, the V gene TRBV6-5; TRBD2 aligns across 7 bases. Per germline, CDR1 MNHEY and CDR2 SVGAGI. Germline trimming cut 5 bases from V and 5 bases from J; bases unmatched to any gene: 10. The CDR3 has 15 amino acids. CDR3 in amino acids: CASSPGLVGRDTQYF. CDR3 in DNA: TGTGCCAGCAGTCCCGGACTAGTGGGTAGAGATACGCAGTATTTT.

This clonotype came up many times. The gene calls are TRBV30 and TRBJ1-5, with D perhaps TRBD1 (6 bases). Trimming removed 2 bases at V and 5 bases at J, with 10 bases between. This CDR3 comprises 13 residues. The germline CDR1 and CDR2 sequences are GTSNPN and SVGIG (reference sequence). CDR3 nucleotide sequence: TGTGCCTGGAGTACACAGGGTGATCAGCCCCAGCATTTT. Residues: CAWSTQGDQPQHF.

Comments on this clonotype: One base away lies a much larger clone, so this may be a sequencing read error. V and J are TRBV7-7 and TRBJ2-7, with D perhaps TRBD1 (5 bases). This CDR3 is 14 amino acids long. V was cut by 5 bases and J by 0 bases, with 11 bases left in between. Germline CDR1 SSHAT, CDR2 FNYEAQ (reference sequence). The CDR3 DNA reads TGTGCCAGCAGCGTGACAGAGAGCTCCTACGAGCAGTACTTC. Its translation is CASSVTESSYEQYF.

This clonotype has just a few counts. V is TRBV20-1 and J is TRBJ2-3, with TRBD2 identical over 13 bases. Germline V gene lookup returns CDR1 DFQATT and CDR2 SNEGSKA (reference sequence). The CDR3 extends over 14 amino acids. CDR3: CSGGLAGVVNTQYF. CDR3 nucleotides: TGCAGCGGTGGACTAGCGGGGGTCGTTAATACGCAGTATTTT.

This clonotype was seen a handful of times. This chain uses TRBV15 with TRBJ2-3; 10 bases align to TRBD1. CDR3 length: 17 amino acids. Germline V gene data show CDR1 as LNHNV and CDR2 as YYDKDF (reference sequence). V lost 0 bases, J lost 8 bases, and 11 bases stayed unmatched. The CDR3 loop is CATSRDLDRGTTATQYF. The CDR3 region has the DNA TGTGCCACCAGCAGAGATCTGGACAGGGGGACGACGGCTACGCAGTATTTT. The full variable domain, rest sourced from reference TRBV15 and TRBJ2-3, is DAMVIQNPRYQVTQFGKPVTLSCSQTLNHNVMYWYQQKSSQAPKLLFHYYDKDFNNEADTPDNFQSRRPNTSFCFLDIRSPGLGDTAMYLCATSRDLDRGTTATQYFGPGTRLTVL.